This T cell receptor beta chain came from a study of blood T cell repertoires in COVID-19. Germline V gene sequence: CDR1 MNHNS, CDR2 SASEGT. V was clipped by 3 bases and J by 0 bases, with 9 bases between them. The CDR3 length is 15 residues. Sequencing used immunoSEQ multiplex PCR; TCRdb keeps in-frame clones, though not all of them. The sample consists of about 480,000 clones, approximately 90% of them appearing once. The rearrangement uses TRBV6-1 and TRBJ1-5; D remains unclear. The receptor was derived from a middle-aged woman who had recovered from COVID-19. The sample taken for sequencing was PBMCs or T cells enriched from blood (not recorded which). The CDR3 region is CASSEAGFSNQPQHF. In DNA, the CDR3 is TGTGCCAGCAGTGAGGCGGGATTTAGCAATCAGCCCCAGCATTTT.